The TCR beta chain under discussion was sequenced for a study of cytomegalovirus exposure and HLA in healthy donors. Germline V gene sequence: CDR1 MNHEY, CDR2 SMNVEV (reference sequence). This CDR3 is 14 amino acids long. 13 Jbeta primers and 60 Vbeta primers were used for the PCR. Libraries were prepared by immunoSEQ multiplex PCR; TCRdb keeps only in-frame clonotypes and omits some of them. The table has roughly 130,000 clones, about 80% seen once. This clone appeared once. Its specificity is not known. Study results and limitations: Available immune exposure information was restricted to CMV serostatus only. Reportedly, HLA-A and HLA-B alleles of most subjects were accurately predicted from TCR beta. Rare TCR sequences predominated, though certain public TCRs were found in many donors.

V is TRBV27 and J is TRBJ2-5, with D perhaps matching TRBD2 (5 bases). The better agreement between TRBJ2-7 and the DNA end casts doubt on the J call. The sequence was collected from a man aged 35 to 55 in good health and CMV-seronegative. The sequenced sample consisted of PBMCs. CDR3 sequence reads: CASSLEGTSYEQYF. In DNA, the CDR3 is TGTGCCAGCAGTTTAGAGGGCACGTCCTACGAGCAGTACTTC.